The rows below give T cell receptor beta chains drawn from one sample of a study of human T cells and chemical hapten exposure. In TCRdb, the RACE reads were re-called with MiXCR into one record per CDR3 protein. This table has around 130,000 distinct CDR3 sequences, approximately 9% appearing once. Sample: whole blood. The source is a male donor in good health. Some clones in this sample may be carry-over from other donors' samples. Each CDR3 is given with its conserved first and last residue. Each record gives: J gene, clone size, D gene, V gene, CDR3 DNA, CDR3 protein. D genes are given only for firm matches. Some rows have no size entry. The others give once, few or many, or a class for an expanded clone.

TRBJ2-1,few,TRBD2,TRBV15,TGTGCCACCAGCAGAGAGGGTGTGGGAGGGCCCTACAATGAGCAGTTCTTC,CATSREGVGGPYNEQFF
TRBJ2-7,few,TRBD2,TRBV27,TGTGCCAGCAGACCCTCCCCGGGGACTAGCACTTACGAGCAGTACTTC,CASRPSPGTSTYEQYF
TRBJ2-3,-,TRBD2,TRBV20-1,TGCAGTGCTAGAAACCTAGCGGGAGGGCCACCAGATACGCAGTATTTT,CSARNLAGGPPDTQYF
TRBJ1-5,many,-,TRBV6-1,TGTGCCAGCAGTGAAGAGGGGGTCTTGGCCCAGCATTTT,CASSEEGVLAQHF
TRBJ2-5,few,TRBD1,TRBV14,TGTGCCAGCAGCCAAGATACAGGGGGCCAGTACTTC,CASSQDTGGQYF
TRBJ2-2,-,TRBD1,TRBV29-1,TGCAGCGTTGAAGATCTACCGGGACAGGGGAACACCGGGGAGCTGTTTTTT,CSVEDLPGQGNTGELFF
TRBJ2-7,few,-,TRBV20-1,TGCAGTGCTAGAGAGAGGTCGCCAGGAACCTCCTACGAGCAGTACTTC,CSARERSPGTSYEQYF
TRBJ1-2,many,-,TRBV12-3/TRBV12-4,TGTGCCAGCATTGTCCAGGGTCGCTACACCTTC,CASIVQGRYTF
TRBJ1-5,many,-,TRBV7-9,TGTGCCAGCAGCTTAGGCGGGGATCAGCCCCAGCATTTT,CASSLGGDQPQHF
TRBJ1-2,-,-,TRBV7-2,TGTGCCAGCAGCCCCAACGGAGACTATGGCTACACCTTC,CASSPNGDYGYTF
TRBJ2-2,-,TRBD1,TRBV6-2/TRBV6-3,TGTGCCAGCACCCACTCCGGGACAGTGAGAACCGGGGAGCTGTTTTTT,CASTHSGTVRTGELFF
TRBJ2-7,few,-,TRBV5-1,TGCGCCAGCAGCCCGGAGGGTGACCCCTCCTACGAGCAGTACTTC,CASSPEGDPSYEQYF
TRBJ1-1,many,TRBD1,TRBV7-9,TGTGCCAGCAGCTTAGCCGGGGACAGGAACACTGAAGCTTTCTTT,CASSLAGDRNTEAFF
TRBJ1-5,many,-,TRBV7-2,TGTGCCAGCAGCTTGCTGGGAAGCGTTTATAGCAATCAGCCCCAGCATTTT,CASSLLGSVYSNQPQHF
TRBJ2-1,-,TRBD1,TRBV27,TGTGCCAGCAGTCCACCTGACAGGGGGAGCTACAATGAGCAGTTCTTC,CASSPPDRGSYNEQFF
TRBJ2-7,many,-,TRBV7-9,TGTGCCAGCAGCTTAGAGCCGGTCGGGGAGCAGTACTTC,CASSLEPVGEQYF
TRBJ2-5,many,-,TRBV2,TGTGCCAGCAGTGACGTGGGACCAGAGGCGACCCAGTACTTC,CASSDVGPEATQYF
TRBJ1-1,many,TRBD1,TRBV14,TGTGCCAGCAGCCACCTGGGACAGGGAGCTGCTGAAGCTTTCTTT,CASSHLGQGAAEAFF
TRBJ2-1,many,TRBD2,TRBV12-3/TRBV12-4,TGTGCCAGCACTCTCGAACTAGCGGATACGAACTACAATGAGCAGTTCTTC,CASTLELADTNYNEQFF
TRBJ1-1,few,TRBD1,TRBV27,TGTGCCAGCAGTCCGGGACAGGGGTTGGGAGTGAACACTGAAGCTTTCTTT,CASSPGQGLGVNTEAFF
TRBJ1-2,many,-,TRBV29-1,TGCAGCGTTGACACCATTTATGGCTACACCTTC,CSVDTIYGYTF
TRBJ1-5,many,-,TRBV18,TGTGCCAGCTCACCTCCGAGTTCCAATCAGCCCCAGCATTTT,CASSPPSSNQPQHF
TRBJ1-1,-,-,TRBV10-3,TGTGCCATCAGTGAGTCAAAGGACAGCCTCAACACTGAAGCTTTCTTT,CAISESKDSLNTEAFF
TRBJ2-1,many,TRBD2,TRBV27,TGTGCCAGCAGTTCCCCCCTAGCGGGGGGCCTATCCTACAATGAGCAGTTCTTC,CASSSPLAGGLSYNEQFF
TRBJ2-1,many,-,TRBV10-3,TGTGCCATCATGGGGAGCGGAGACAATGAGCAGTTCTTC,CAIMGSGDNEQFF
TRBJ2-3,many,-,TRBV5-5,TGTGCCAGCAGCTTCGGGACACCCACCACAGATACGCAGTATTTT,CASSFGTPTTDTQYF
TRBJ1-6,few,-,TRBV7-9,TGTGCCAGCAGCTTGGTCGAGAATTCACCCCTCCACTTT,CASSLVENSPLHF
TRBJ2-5,few,-,TRBV7-9,TGTGCCAGCAGCGAGTACCAAGTACAAGAGACCCAGTACTTC,CASSEYQVQETQYF
TRBJ1-1,-,-,TRBV6-2/TRBV6-3,TGTGCCAGCTCCCTGTCATGGGCGAACACTGAAGCTTTCTTT,CASSLSWANTEAFF
TRBJ1-1,many,-,TRBV21-1,TGTGCCAGCAGCAAAGCGTCACAGCGAAACACTGAAGCTTTCTTT,CASSKASQRNTEAFF
TRBJ1-5,few,-,TRBV3-1,TGTGCCAGCAGCTGGGGTTATCAGCCCCAGCATTTT,CASSWGYQPQHF
TRBJ2-5,-,-,TRBV29-1,TGCAGCGGTAACGGCCCAGGGGAGACCCAGTACTTC,CSGNGPGETQYF
TRBJ2-4,many,-,TRBV7-2,TGTGCCAGCAGGGAAGGAGCCAAAAACATTCAGTACTTC,CASREGAKNIQYF
TRBJ1-1,-,TRBD1,TRBV12-3/TRBV12-4,TGTGCCAGCAGGGGGACCGGGACAGGGAACACTGAAGCTTTCTTT,CASRGTGTGNTEAFF
TRBJ1-1,few,-,TRBV9,TGTGCCAGCAGCGTAGGCGGGGCCCGTACTGAAGCTTTCTTT,CASSVGGARTEAFF
TRBJ2-3,many,-,TRBV4-2,TGTGCCAGCAGCCAAGAGCGGGCAGACACAGATACGCAGTATTTT,CASSQERADTDTQYF
TRBJ2-2,few,-,TRBV7-8,TGTGCCAGCAGCTCATACAGGGAATCGAACACCGGGGAGCTGTTTTTT,CASSSYRESNTGELFF
TRBJ2-7,-,-,TRBV2,TGTGCCAGCAGTGAGTTCCCTCAGGGGGGTAGCTACGAGCAGTACTTC,CASSEFPQGGSYEQYF
TRBJ2-5,few,-,TRBV7-9,TGTGCCAGCAGCCACTTATCCCCCGAGACCCAGTACTTC,CASSHLSPETQYF
TRBJ2-2,few,TRBD1,TRBV5-8,TGTGCCAGCAGCTTGGGGACAGGGGGCCTCGACGGGGAGCTGTTTTTT,CASSLGTGGLDGELFF
TRBJ2-5,few,TRBD1,TRBV29-1,TGCAGCGTGATGCTCCGACAGGGATGGCAAGAGACCCAGTACTTC,CSVMLRQGWQETQYF
TRBJ2-1,few,-,TRBV12-3/TRBV12-4,TGTGCCAGCAGGGAACCGGGACTGGAAAAGTTCTTC,CASREPGLEKFF
TRBJ1-1,few,-,TRBV2,TGTGCCAGCAGGATGGATCGGGGGCGCCGGGGGACTGAAGCTTTCTTT,CASRMDRGRRGTEAFF
TRBJ1-5,many,TRBD1,TRBV29-1,TGCAGCGCCGTGACAGGGGGATCCCAGCCCCAGCATTTT,CSAVTGGSQPQHF
TRBJ2-3,-,-,TRBV12-3/TRBV12-4,TGTGCCAGCACGGTCGGGTACGGGGGAACTAGCACAGATACGCAGTATTTT,CASTVGYGGTSTDTQYF
TRBJ1-5,-,TRBD1,TRBV6-1,TGTGCCAGCATTCGAGTAGGGACAGCGAATCAGCCCCAGCATTTT,CASIRVGTANQPQHF
TRBJ1-1,few,-,TRBV12-3/TRBV12-4,TGTGCCAGCAGTTTTAACGGGAACACTGAAGCTTTCTTT,CASSFNGNTEAFF
TRBJ2-7,few,-,TRBV6-5,TGTGCCAGCAGGGTAGCCTATGACTACGAGCAGTACTTC,CASRVAYDYEQYF
TRBJ2-1,many,TRBD2,TRBV12-3/TRBV12-4,TGTGCCAGCAGTTTAATCGCTAGCGGGGGGAACAATGAGCAGTTCTTC,CASSLIASGGNNEQFF
TRBJ1-5,-,-,TRBV12-3/TRBV12-4,TGTGCCAGCAGTTTGAGCGGATTTAGCAATCAGCCCCAGCATTTT,CASSLSGFSNQPQHF
TRBJ1-1,many,-,TRBV27,TGTGCCAGCAGCCTACAGGGTTACACTGAAGCTTTCTTT,CASSLQGYTEAFF
TRBJ2-2,many,-,TRBV7-9,TGTGCCAGCAGCCGAGACACCGGGGAGCTGTTTTTT,CASSRDTGELFF
TRBJ2-2,few,-,TRBV6-1,TGTGCCAGCAGTGAACGGATCCCTAGGACCCGGGGCACCGGGGAGCTGTTTTTT,CASSERIPRTRGTGELFF